This entry lists 28 T cell receptor beta chains sequenced from one sample in a study of T-cell memory formation after mild COVID-19. TCRdb re-called the 5' RACE reads through MiXCR, storing one row per CDR3 protein. The table records roughly 310,000 distinct CDR3 sequences, 15% to 20% of them present only once. Sequencing used PBMCs or a T cell subset sorted from them (not recorded which). Receptor source: a man younger than 30 who had mild COVID-19 (a few samples of this study predate the infection). Cell type and time point are not known.

V and J are TRBV5-1 and TRBJ2-7; maybe TRBD1 (5 bases). The CDR3 is 14 residues long. V was cut by 0 bases and J by 4 bases, with 11 bases left in between. Germline lookup yields CDR1 SGHRS and CDR2 YFSETQ. The CDR3 is CASSLDSRQYEQYF. The CDR3 nucleotides read TGCGCCAGCAGCTTGGATAGCCGACAGTACGAGCAGTACTTC.

V and J are TRBV4-3 and TRBJ2-7, with D possibly being TRBD1 (6 bases). CDR3 length equals 16 residues. Trimming removed 0 bases from V and 5 bases from J, with 17 bases in between. Germline CDR1 LGHNA, CDR2 YSLEER. CDR3: CASSQDAETGLDEQYF. The CDR3 region has the DNA TGCGCCAGCAGCCAAGATGCTGAGACAGGATTAGACGAGCAGTACTTC.

This clonotype was found once. The J gene is TRBJ1-1, the V gene TRBV28; D perhaps matches TRBD1 (5 bases). The CDR3 covers 14 residues. Trimming shortened V by 2 bases and J by 1 base, and 8 bases separated the two germline ends. Germline V gene sequence: CDR1 MDHEN, CDR2 SYDVKM. CDR3 protein: CASSLTRGNTEAFF. CDR3 nucleotides: TGTGCCAGCAGTTTAACGAGGGGGAACACTGAAGCTTTCTTT.

The chain uses TRBV7-2 and TRBJ2-7, with 9 bases identical to TRBD1. The germline V gene encodes CDR1 SGHTA and CDR2 FQGNSA. J gave up 2 bases and V 3 bases, and 2 bases lay outside the gene matches. This CDR3 comprises 14 residues. This CDR3 is CASSFDRGTYEQYF. CDR3 nucleotide sequence: TGTGCCAGCAGCTTTGACAGGGGGACCTACGAGCAGTACTTC.

This clonotype was counted many times. The V gene is TRBV12-3 or TRBV12-4, the J gene TRBJ2-2, with 7 bases aligning to TRBD1. The CDR3 totals 15 residues. Trimming removed 5 bases from V and 5 bases from J; junction bases left unmatched: 8. In DNA, the CDR3 is TGTGCCAGCAGTCCTGAGACAGGGCGGACCGGGGAGCTGTTTTTT. It codes for CASSPETGRTGELFF.

The gene calls are TRBV5-1 and TRBJ1-2; possible D gene TRBD1, 5 bases. CDR3 length equals 13 residues. V was clipped by 4 bases and J by 2 bases, with 9 bases between them. Germline V CDR1 and CDR2: SGHRS, YFSETQ. Written as DNA, the CDR3 is TGCGCCAGCAGCGCGCGGGGGAACTATGGCTACACCTTC. Its translation is CASSARGNYGYTF. Full variable domain (rest looked up from reference TRBV5-1 and TRBJ1-2): KAGVTQTPRYLIKTRGQQVTLSCSPISGHRSVSWYQQTPGQGLQFLFEYFSETQRNKGNFPGRFSGRQFSNSRSEMNVSTLELGDSALYLCASSARGNYGYTFGSGTRLTVV.

This clonotype was counted a few times. The V gene is TRBV12-3 or TRBV12-4, the J gene TRBJ2-1; TRBD2 matches at 12 bases. The CDR3 spans 16 residues. Losses at the gene ends were 6 bases for V and 0 bases for J; bases not matched to a gene: 3. The CDR3 bases are TGTGCCAGCAGAGCTAGCGGGGGGGCCTCCTACAATGAGCAGTTCTTC. This sequence encodes CASRASGGASYNEQFF.

A few counts support this clonotype. The chain links TRBV2 to TRBJ2-7; 8 nucleotides match TRBD1. The CDR3 is made up of 14 amino acids. Germline loops: CDR1 SNHLY, CDR2 FYNNEI. Trimming removed 7 bases from V and 3 bases from J; junction bases left unmatched: 8. DNA of the CDR3: TGTGCCAGCACCTCCGGACAGGGAGTCTACGAGCAGTACGTC. Translation gives CASTSGQGVYEQYV.

There are many counts of this clonotype. The chain recombines TRBV9 with TRBJ1-2; D not resolved. Trimming removed 0 bases from V and 2 bases from J, with 11 bases in between. The germline V gene encodes CDR1 SGDLS and CDR2 YYNGEE. The CDR3 runs to 15 residues. As DNA, the CDR3 is TGTGCCAGCAGCGTAGGCGGGCCCGTGAACTATGGCTACACCTTC. It is translated as CASSVGGPVNYGYTF.

The V and J genes are TRBV5-1 and TRBJ1-1; no clear D gene. The ends were cut back, 4 bases at V and 1 base at J, with 11 bases in the middle. CDR3 size: 14 residues. Germline loops: CDR1 SGHRS, CDR2 YFSETQ. The DNA for the CDR3 is TGCGCCAGCAGCCCTCGACCGAAGAACACTGAAGCTTTCTTT. This translates into CASSPRPKNTEAFF.

This rearrangement joins TRBV5-1 to TRBJ2-7; TRBD1 is a possible D gene (6 bases). Germline CDR1 SGHRS, CDR2 YFSETQ. With 4 bases removed from V and 6 bases from J, the gap between germline ends came to 17 bases. The CDR3 has 14 residues. CDR3 protein: CASSRGYPTSEQYV. The CDR3 nucleotides read TGCGCCAGCAGCAGGGGGTACCCGACCAGCGAGCAGTACGTC.

This clonotype showed up many times. The J gene is TRBJ1-3, the V gene TRBV6-5; D remains unclear. V lost 2 bases to trimming and J lost 2 bases, with 7 bases between them. This CDR3 region has 14 residues. Germline values: CDR1 MNHEY, CDR2 SVGAGI. As DNA, the CDR3 is TGTGCCAGCAGTTACGGTCGGGCTGGAAACACCATATATTTT. This gives the protein CASSYGRAGNTIYF.

The rearrangement links TRBV2 to TRBJ1-2; perhaps TRBD1 as D (6 bases). CDR1 and CDR2 from the germline V gene are SNHLY and FYNNEI. This CDR3 spans 16 amino acids. Trimming took 6 bases from V and 4 from J, leaving 21 bases between them. The CDR3 sequence is CASSAPRGQGSYGYTF. The CDR3 DNA reads TGTGCCAGCAGCGCCCCTCGGGGGCAGGGGAGCTATGGCTACACCTTC.

The V call is TRBV19, the J call TRBJ2-1; D is undetermined. V was cut by 4 bases and J by 14 bases, with 9 bases left in between. Per the germline V gene, CDR1 is LNHDA and CDR2 is SQIVND (reference sequence). This CDR3 comprises 10 residues. As DNA, the CDR3 is TGTGCCAGTAGTAGGTATAAAAAGTTCTTC. Protein product: CASSRYKKFF.

The chain couples TRBV29-1 to TRBJ2-5; 10 bases agree with TRBD1. The CDR3 is 14 residues long. CDR1 SQVTM and CDR2 ANQGSEA come from the germline V gene. V gave up 7 bases and J gave up 5 bases; unmatched junction bases: 10. The CDR3 coding sequence is TGCAGCGCCTGCGACAGGGGGCATTCTGAGACCCAGTACTTC. Residues: CSACDRGHSETQYF.

This clonotype was recorded at least ten times. CDR3 amino acids: CASSDTSTSTDTQYF. The CDR3 DNA is TGCGCCAGCAGCGACACGTCGACCAGCACAGATACGCAGTATTTT. This sequence joins TRBV5-1 and TRBJ2-3; D not certain. CDR3 length: 15 residues. CDR1 SGHRS and CDR2 YFSETQ come from the germline V gene. The V gene lost 4 bases and the J gene lost 0 bases, with 12 bases spanning the gap.

The V and J genes are TRBV6-6 and TRBJ2-3; 16 nucleotides match TRBD2. Trimming took 5 bases from V and 8 from J; bases not matched to a gene: 13. The germline V gene has CDR1 MNHNY and CDR2 SVGAGI (reference sequence). This CDR3 is built from 18 residues. This CDR3 reads CASSDGTSGGALLGTQYF. CDR3 coding DNA: TGTGCCAGCAGTGACGGGACTAGCGGGGGGGCCTTGTTGGGTACGCAGTATTTT.

The chain employs TRBV30 and TRBJ1-2, with D possibly being TRBD1 (5 bases). Trimming took off 0 bases at V and 7 bases at J, with 15 bases between the two ends. Germline CDR1 is GTSNPN and CDR2 is SVGIG (reference sequence). The CDR3 is 14 amino acids. DNA for the CDR3: TGTGCCTGGAGTGTCCCGGGGGGTACTCGTGGCTACACCTTC. It translates to CAWSVPGGTRGYTF.

This clonotype came up many times. This chain links TRBV7-9 with TRBJ2-4; D unresolved. Trimming cost V 5 bases and J 0 bases, with 14 bases left between them. The CDR3 is 16 residues long. From germline, CDR1 is SEHNR and CDR2 FQNEAQ (reference sequence). CDR3 in DNA: TGTGCCAGCAGCCCACCCTATATTCTAGCCAAAAACATTCAGTACTTC. This sequence encodes CASSPPYILAKNIQYF.

V and J are TRBV5-6 and TRBJ2-1, with TRBD2 identical over 8 bases. Per the germline V gene, CDR1 is SGHDT and CDR2 is YYEEEE. The trim removed 1 base at V and 0 bases at J, leaving 3 bases unmatched. The CDR3 has 16 amino acids. The CDR3 sequence: CASSLSGGSSYNEQFF. In DNA form, the CDR3 reads TGTGCCAGCAGCTTGTCGGGGGGGAGCTCCTACAATGAGCAGTTCTTC. Filled out from reference TRBV5-6 and TRBJ2-1, the complete variable domain reads DAGVTQSPTHLIKTRGQQVTLRCSPKSGHDTVSWYQQALGQGPQFIFQYYEEEERQRGNFPDRFSGHQFPNYSSELNVNALLLGDSALYLCASSLSGGSSYNEQFFGPGTRLTVL.

The chain employs TRBV5-4 and TRBJ2-7; D unresolved. This CDR3 is 13 amino acids long. V was clipped by 6 bases and J by 1 base, with 11 bases between them. Germline V lookup: CDR1 SGHNT, CDR2 YYREEE (reference sequence). The CDR3 sequence: CASTSPGSYEQYF. The DNA of the CDR3 is TGTGCCAGCACTTCGCCCGGATCCTACGAGCAGTACTTC.

The chain couples TRBV20-1 to TRBJ1-2; D not resolved. The CDR3 sequence is 13 residues long. V lost 1 base and J lost 5, with 11 bases in between. Germline loops: CDR1 DFQATT, CDR2 SNEGSKA (reference sequence). CDR3 sequence: CSARVPGMYGYTF. CDR3 coding DNA: TGCAGTGCTAGAGTGCCGGGGATGTATGGCTACACCTTC.

The rearrangement uses TRBV6-5 and TRBJ1-3; D possibly corresponds to TRBD1 (5 bases). The CDR3 is 15 residues long. The V end was cut by 8 bases, the J end by 1 base, with 15 bases between. Germline lookup yields CDR1 MNHEY and CDR2 SVGAGI. The CDR3, as DNA: TGTGCCAGCGACCGCGGGAGGGGATCTGGAAACACCATATATTTT. Its protein is CASDRGRGSGNTIYF.

The V and J genes are TRBV21-1 and TRBJ2-7; TRBD1, as called in the table, went unchecked against the DNA. TRBV21-1 is reported as a pseudogene. CDR3 length equals 12 residues. In DNA, the CDR3 is TGTGCCAGGGGACAGGGGATCTACGAGCAGTACTTC. As protein: CARGQGIYEQYF.

The chain is built from TRBV7-2 and TRBJ1-6, with D perhaps matching TRBD1 (5 bases). Germline V gene sequence: CDR1 SGHTA, CDR2 FQGNSA. CDR3 length: 13 residues. V was pared by 6 bases and J by 6 bases, with 9 bases between. The CDR3 DNA sequence: TGTGCCAGCAGTAGGGACGTTAATTCACCCCTCCACTTT. Its translation: CASSRDVNSPLHF. Full variable domain (missing parts from reference TRBV7-2 and TRBJ1-6): GAGVSQSPSNKVTEKGKDVELRCDPISGHTALYWYRQSLGQGLEFLIYFQGNSAPDKSGLPSDRFSAERTGGSVSTLTIQRTQQEDSAVYLCASSRDVNSPLHFGNGTRLTVT.

The chain joins TRBV3-1 to TRBJ2-3, with 14 bases identical to TRBD2. V lost 0 bases, J lost 3 bases, and 14 bases stayed unmatched. This CDR3 contains 21 residues. Germline CDR1 is LGHDT and CDR2 is YNNKEL (reference sequence). CDR3: CASSQEWGTSGGHHLTDTQYF. The CDR3 nucleotides are TGTGCCAGCAGCCAAGAGTGGGGGACTAGCGGGGGTCACCACCTAACAGATACGCAGTATTTT.

V usage is TRBV7-9 and J usage is TRBJ2-2; 8 nucleotides align to TRBD2. V shed 5 bases and J 6 bases; nucleotides not matched to a gene: 11. This CDR3 region has 16 residues. CDR1 and CDR2 from the germline V gene are SEHNR and FQNEAQ (reference sequence). As DNA, the CDR3 is TGTGCCAGCAGCCCAACGGCGGGGGGAGCCTCCGGGGAGCTGTTTTTT. It codes for CASSPTAGGASGELFF.

This clonotype turned up a few times. The chain combines TRBV7-9 with TRBJ2-3, with 13 bases fitting TRBD2. Germline CDR1 reads SEHNR; CDR2 reads FQNEAQ (reference sequence). V dropped 4 bases and J dropped 3; count of bases not matched to a gene: 4. This CDR3 comprises 16 residues. CDR3 nucleotides: TGTGCCAGCAGCTCTTGGACTAGCGGGGGAACAGATACGCAGTATTTT. Translation gives CASSSWTSGGTDTQYF.